The rows below give T cell receptor beta chains drawn from one sample of a study of tumor-infiltrating lymphocytes in primary liver carcinoma. TCRdb independently ran MiXCR on the multiplex PCR reads; one entry per CDR3 protein. The data show roughly 190,000 distinct CDR3 sequences, around four fifths seen once. The specimen sequenced was tumor tissue from primary liver carcinoma. Receptor source: a man aged 40-49 years with primary liver carcinoma and hepatitis B virus infection. Each CDR3 is given with its conserved first and last residue. D genes are given only for firm matches. Size is stated for part of the rows, as once, few or many counts, or as a class when the clone is expanded.

d_call: .; j_call: TRBJ2-7; cdr3_length: 16; v_call: TRBV6-6; clone_size: .; cdr3_aa: CARSHSPGRGSYEQHF; cdr3_nt: TGTGCCAGAAGTCATTCCCCGGGACGCGGCTCCTACGAGCAGCACTTC
d_call: .; j_call: TRBJ2-7; cdr3_length: 14; v_call: TRBV2; clone_size: .; cdr3_aa: CASTQAGTFYEQYF; cdr3_nt: TGTGCCAGCACTCAAGCGGGCACTTTCTACGAGCAGTACTTC
d_call: .; j_call: TRBJ1-6; cdr3_length: 15; v_call: TRBV6-5; clone_size: .; cdr3_aa: CANSYSIQGHSHLHF; cdr3_nt: TGTGCCAACAGTTACTCAATCCAGGGTCATTCACACCTCCACTTT
d_call: .; j_call: TRBJ2-7; cdr3_length: 14; v_call: TRBV13; clone_size: .; cdr3_aa: CASSSYTYSGGQHF; cdr3_nt: TGTGCCAGCAGCTCCTATACTTATTCGGGCGGGCAGCACTTC
d_call: TRBD2; j_call: TRBJ2-2; cdr3_length: 15; v_call: TRBV29-1; clone_size: once; cdr3_aa: CSVGTSAADTGELIF; cdr3_nt: TGCAGCGTTGGGACTAGCGCGGCGGACACCGGGGAACTGATTTTT
d_call: .; j_call: TRBJ1-6; cdr3_length: 17; v_call: TRBV5-6; clone_size: .; cdr3_aa: CASSLSGRTNGDSPLLF; cdr3_nt: TGTGCCAGCAGCTTGTCGGGCCGGACCAATGGGGATTCACCCCTCCTCTTT
d_call: .; j_call: TRBJ2-3; cdr3_length: 15; v_call: TRBV10-3; clone_size: .; cdr3_aa: CAISEWRYRIDTQYF; cdr3_nt: TGTGCCATCAGTGAGTGGCGGTATCGAATAGATACGCAGTATTTT
d_call: TRBD2; j_call: TRBJ2-7; cdr3_length: 15; v_call: TRBV6-2/TRBV6-3; clone_size: .; cdr3_aa: CANKGLPSGTHEQYF; cdr3_nt: TGTGCCAACAAAGGGTTGCCTAGCGGGACCCACGAGCAGTACTTC
d_call: .; j_call: TRBJ2-7; cdr3_length: 15; v_call: TRBV6-1; clone_size: .; cdr3_aa: CASSECRQSSYEQYF; cdr3_nt: TGTGCCAGCAGTGAATGCAGGCAGAGCTCCTACGAGCAGTACTTC
d_call: .; j_call: TRBJ2-5; cdr3_length: 13; v_call: TRBV6-1; clone_size: once; cdr3_aa: CASNRDLGEIQYF; cdr3_nt: TGTGCCAGCAACAGGGACTTAGGAGAGATCCAGTACTTC
d_call: TRBD2; j_call: TRBJ2-1; cdr3_length: 16; v_call: TRBV14; clone_size: once; cdr3_aa: CASSAVAGSVNNEHFF; cdr3_nt: TGTGCCAGCAGTGCCGTAGCGGGATCGGTGAACAATGAGCATTTCTTC
d_call: .; j_call: TRBJ1-1; cdr3_length: 14; v_call: TRBV5-6; clone_size: .; cdr3_aa: CASRAIHQKTEAFF; cdr3_nt: TGTGCCAGCAGGGCAATCCATCAAAAGACTGAAGCTTTCTTT
d_call: TRBD2; j_call: TRBJ2-3; cdr3_length: 16; v_call: TRBV11-2; clone_size: few; cdr3_aa: CASIFLAGVLTDTQYF; cdr3_nt: TGTGCCAGCATCTTCCTAGCGGGAGTACTCACAGATACGCAGTATTTT
d_call: .; j_call: TRBJ2-1; cdr3_length: 16; v_call: TRBV5-1; clone_size: .; cdr3_aa: CASSLTLGGGHNGQIF; cdr3_nt: TGCGCCAGCAGCTTGACCCTAGGGGGGGGCCACAATGGGCAGATCTTC
d_call: .; j_call: TRBJ1-1; cdr3_length: 12; v_call: TRBV29-1; clone_size: once; cdr3_aa: CSVSQGGPDAFF; cdr3_nt: TGCAGCGTCTCTCAGGGCGGGCCTGATGCTTTCTTT
d_call: .; j_call: TRBJ2-5; cdr3_length: 14; v_call: TRBV4-3; clone_size: .; cdr3_aa: CASNQGDARSIQYF; cdr3_nt: TGCGCAAGCAACCAAGGGGACGCCAGATCGATCCAGTACTTC
d_call: .; j_call: TRBJ2-1; cdr3_length: 14; v_call: TRBV11-3; clone_size: .; cdr3_aa: CVSSLGREKNEQSF; cdr3_nt: TGTGTCAGCAGCTTAGGACGGGAGAAAAACGAGCAGTCCTTC
d_call: TRBD1; j_call: TRBJ2-5; cdr3_length: 14; v_call: TRBV5-6; clone_size: .; cdr3_aa: CASNPATGGGTQYF; cdr3_nt: TGTGCCAGCAACCCAGCGACAGGGGGAGGGACCCAGTACTTC
d_call: .; j_call: TRBJ2-5; cdr3_length: 15; v_call: TRBV6-5; clone_size: .; cdr3_aa: CASRYASSRQETQYF; cdr3_nt: TGTGCCAGCAGATACGCGTCTAGCAGGCAAGAGACCCAGTACTTC
d_call: .; j_call: TRBJ1-1; cdr3_length: 15; v_call: TRBV29-1; clone_size: once; cdr3_aa: CSVGAECGMNTEAFF; cdr3_nt: TGCAGCGTTGGGGCGGAGTGTGGTATGAACACTGAAGCTTTCTTT
d_call: .; j_call: TRBJ1-5; cdr3_length: 14; v_call: TRBV24-1; clone_size: .; cdr3_aa: CATSDSRPNQPQHF; cdr3_nt: TGTGCCACCAGTGACTCGAGACCGAATCAGCCCCAGCATTTT
d_call: .; j_call: TRBJ2-1; cdr3_length: 15; v_call: TRBV5-1; clone_size: many; cdr3_aa: CASSPLDPKNNEQFF; cdr3_nt: TGCGCCAGCAGCCCACTAGATCCTAAGAACAATGAGCAGTTCTTC
d_call: .; j_call: TRBJ2-7; cdr3_length: 12; v_call: TRBV29-1; clone_size: once; cdr3_aa: CSANFGTYDQYF; cdr3_nt: TGTAGCGCAAACTTTGGTACCTACGACCAGTACTTC
d_call: .; j_call: TRBJ1-1; cdr3_length: 13; v_call: TRBV12-3/TRBV12-4; clone_size: .; cdr3_aa: CASGELGGLKAFF; cdr3_nt: TGTGCCAGCGGAGAGCTCGGCGGACTGAAAGCCTTCTTT
d_call: .; j_call: TRBJ2-5; cdr3_length: 18; v_call: TRBV5-1; clone_size: many; cdr3_aa: CASSLGVDSYPLSETQYF; cdr3_nt: TGCGCCAGCAGCTTGGGGGTTGATAGTTATCCCCTCTCAGAGACCCAGTACTTC
d_call: TRBD2; j_call: TRBJ2-7; cdr3_length: 13; v_call: TRBV5-1; clone_size: .; cdr3_aa: CASRRLRDYGQYF; cdr3_nt: TGCGCCAGCCGGCGGCTGAGGGACTACGGGCAGTACTTC
d_call: .; j_call: TRBJ1-2; cdr3_length: 17; v_call: TRBV4-2; clone_size: .; cdr3_aa: CAGSQETAQELNYGYTF; cdr3_nt: TGTGCCGGCAGCCAAGAAACCGCCCAAGAGCTTAACTATGGCTACACCTTC
d_call: .; j_call: TRBJ2-5; cdr3_length: 12; v_call: TRBV25-1; clone_size: .; cdr3_aa: CVSCLNSETQYF; cdr3_nt: TGTGTCAGCTGTCTAAACTCAGAGACCCAGTACTTC
d_call: .; j_call: TRBJ1-2; cdr3_length: 15; v_call: TRBV11-2; clone_size: .; cdr3_aa: CASSLEGASGGGYTF; cdr3_nt: TGTGCCAGCAGCTTAGAGGGGGCCAGTGGCGGTGGCTACACCTTC
d_call: TRBD1; j_call: TRBJ1-1; cdr3_length: 14; v_call: TRBV29-1; clone_size: .; cdr3_aa: CSVTGDVMKTEAFF; cdr3_nt: TGCAGCGTGACAGGGGATGTAATGAAAACTGAAGCTTTCTTT
d_call: .; j_call: TRBJ2-7; cdr3_length: 15; v_call: TRBV6-5; clone_size: once; cdr3_aa: CASSYSPQRGYEQYF; cdr3_nt: TGTGCCAGCAGTTACTCGCCTCAGCGTGGCTACGAGCAGTACTTC
d_call: .; j_call: TRBJ2-1; cdr3_length: 13; v_call: TRBV11-2; clone_size: once; cdr3_aa: CASSLEDYNEQFF; cdr3_nt: TGTGCCAGTAGCTTAGAGGACTATAATGAGCAGTTCTTC
d_call: .; j_call: TRBJ2-1; cdr3_length: 12; v_call: TRBV11-3; clone_size: .; cdr3_aa: CANRLNPNEQFF; cdr3_nt: TGTGCCAACAGATTAAATCCCAATGAGCAGTTCTTC
d_call: .; j_call: TRBJ2-3; cdr3_length: 11; v_call: TRBV12-3/TRBV12-4; clone_size: .; cdr3_aa: CVSRNTDTQYF; cdr3_nt: TGTGTCAGTAGAAACACAGATACGCAGTATTTT
d_call: TRBD1; j_call: TRBJ1-5; cdr3_length: 16; v_call: TRBV12-3/TRBV12-4; clone_size: once; cdr3_aa: CGSSTTPGQGNQSQHF; cdr3_nt: TGTGGCAGCAGTACAACTCCGGGACAGGGCAATCAGTCACAGCATTTT
d_call: .; j_call: TRBJ2-5; cdr3_length: 13; v_call: TRBV30; clone_size: .; cdr3_aa: CVLNTGGAESQYF; cdr3_nt: TGTGTCTTAAACACAGGGGGGGCAGAGTCCCAGTACTTC
d_call: .; j_call: TRBJ2-2; cdr3_length: 15; v_call: TRBV4-2; clone_size: .; cdr3_aa: CASIQTRGTTGELFF; cdr3_nt: TGTGCCAGCATCCAAACCCGGGGCACAACCGGGGAGCTATTTTTT
d_call: TRBD2; j_call: TRBJ2-5; cdr3_length: 19; v_call: TRBV11-2; clone_size: .; cdr3_aa: CTSSFGSLLAVGRGETQYF; cdr3_nt: TGTACCAGTAGCTTTGGTAGCCTTCTAGCGGTAGGGCGGGGAGAGACCCAGTACTTC
d_call: .; j_call: TRBJ1-5; cdr3_length: 15; v_call: TRBV11-3; clone_size: .; cdr3_aa: CASILDLGVAQPQDF; cdr3_nt: TGTGCCAGCATTTTAGATCTGGGGGTGGCTCAGCCCCAGGATTTT
d_call: .; j_call: TRBJ1-1; cdr3_length: 14; v_call: TRBV6-5; clone_size: .; cdr3_aa: CANSYRETGTEAFF; cdr3_nt: TGTGCCAACAGTTACAGGGAGACAGGCACTGAAGCTTTCTTT
d_call: TRBD1; j_call: TRBJ2-2; cdr3_length: 15; v_call: TRBV11-3; clone_size: .; cdr3_aa: CASSTRTGNTAELFF; cdr3_nt: TGTGCCAGCAGCACTCGGACAGGGAACACAGCGGAGCTGTTTTTT
d_call: TRBD1; j_call: TRBJ2-7; cdr3_length: 13; v_call: TRBV11-3; clone_size: .; cdr3_aa: CASSVGQSYEKYF; cdr3_nt: TGTGCCAGCAGTGTGGGACAGTCCTACGAAAAGTACTTC
d_call: TRBD1; j_call: TRBJ2-5; cdr3_length: 14; v_call: TRBV11-2; clone_size: .; cdr3_aa: CASRSGQPQESQYF; cdr3_nt: TGTGCCAGCAGGTCGGGACAGCCTCAAGAGAGCCAGTACTTC
d_call: .; j_call: TRBJ1-2; cdr3_length: 13; v_call: TRBV28; clone_size: .; cdr3_aa: CASTLEGVYGFTF; cdr3_nt: TGTGCCAGCACTTTGGAGGGGGTTTATGGCTTCACCTTC
d_call: .; j_call: TRBJ1-2; cdr3_length: 12; v_call: TRBV25-1; clone_size: many; cdr3_aa: CASRQQDYGYTF; cdr3_nt: TGTGCCAGCAGACAGCAGGACTATGGCTACACCTTC
d_call: .; j_call: TRBJ2-1; cdr3_length: 12; v_call: TRBV11-1; clone_size: .; cdr3_aa: CASSEVVGKRFF; cdr3_nt: TGTGCCAGCAGTGAGGTTGTGGGTAAGCGGTTCTTC
d_call: TRBD1; j_call: TRBJ2-7; cdr3_length: 13; v_call: TRBV29-1; clone_size: .; cdr3_aa: CSVVPTGLHEAYF; cdr3_nt: TGCAGCGTTGTCCCGACAGGGCTCCACGAGGCGTACTTC
d_call: .; j_call: TRBJ2-3; cdr3_length: 15; v_call: TRBV6-5; clone_size: once; cdr3_aa: CASNPGFAGTDKQYF; cdr3_nt: TGTGCCAGCAACCCAGGATTTGCGGGAACAGATAAGCAGTATTTT
d_call: .; j_call: TRBJ1-5; cdr3_length: 14; v_call: TRBV12-3/TRBV12-4; clone_size: .; cdr3_aa: CAGSQQGHNQPQHF; cdr3_nt: TGTGCCGGCAGCCAACAGGGCCACAATCAGCCCCAGCATTTT
d_call: TRBD2; j_call: TRBJ2-3; cdr3_length: 13; v_call: TRBV20-1; clone_size: .; cdr3_aa: CSAQTSGTDTQYF; cdr3_nt: TGCAGTGCCCAGACTAGCGGCACAGATACGCAGTATTTT
d_call: TRBD2; j_call: TRBJ2-2; cdr3_length: 17; v_call: TRBV4-1; clone_size: .; cdr3_aa: CASCQDRAGENTGELFF; cdr3_nt: TGCGCCAGCTGCCAAGATAGAGCGGGAGAGAACACCGGGGAGCTGTTTTTT
d_call: .; j_call: TRBJ1-5; cdr3_length: 15; v_call: TRBV6-1; clone_size: .; cdr3_aa: CASSGSWGSNQPQHF; cdr3_nt: TGTGCCAGCAGTGGAAGTTGGGGGAGCAATCAGCCCCAGCATTTT
d_call: TRBD1; j_call: TRBJ1-6; cdr3_length: 17; v_call: TRBV4-1; clone_size: .; cdr3_aa: CASSHDRGQGRGSPLHF; cdr3_nt: TGCGCCAGCAGCCACGACCGGGGACAGGGTCGTGGGTCACCCCTCCACTTT
d_call: .; j_call: TRBJ2-2; cdr3_length: 15; v_call: TRBV12-3/TRBV12-4; clone_size: .; cdr3_aa: CASGTDSPNTGKLFF; cdr3_nt: TGTGCCAGCGGGACCGATAGCCCTAACACCGGGAAGCTGTTTTTT
d_call: .; j_call: TRBJ2-2; cdr3_length: 15; v_call: TRBV4-1; clone_size: .; cdr3_aa: CASSPVAVNAGELFF; cdr3_nt: TGCGCCAGCAGCCCTGTGGCCGTTAACGCCGGGGAGTTGTTTTTT
d_call: .; j_call: TRBJ1-2; cdr3_length: 13; v_call: TRBV29-1; clone_size: .; cdr3_aa: CNVRSGGSYGYTF; cdr3_nt: TGCAACGTCCGATCGGGGGGCTCCTATGGCTACACCTTC
d_call: .; j_call: TRBJ2-7; cdr3_length: 13; v_call: TRBV6-1; clone_size: once; cdr3_aa: CASTRADSYEQYF; cdr3_nt: TGTGCCAGCACCCGGGCAGATTCCTACGAGCAGTACTTC
d_call: .; j_call: TRBJ2-4; cdr3_length: 8; v_call: TRBV20-1; clone_size: few; cdr3_aa: CSASHGYF; cdr3_nt: TGCAGTGCTTCCCACGGGTACTTC
d_call: TRBD2; j_call: TRBJ2-5; cdr3_length: 13; v_call: TRBV18; clone_size: .; cdr3_aa: CVSSPVAGETQYF; cdr3_nt: TGTGTCAGCTCACCGGTAGCGGGAGAGACCCAGTATTTC
d_call: TRBD2; j_call: TRBJ2-7; cdr3_length: 13; v_call: TRBV6-5; clone_size: few; cdr3_aa: CTSSSGLAYEQYF; cdr3_nt: TGTACCAGCAGTTCCGGACTAGCGTATGAGCAGTACTTC